One sample yielded the 19 T cell receptor beta chains listed below, sequenced in a study of cytomegalovirus exposure and HLA in healthy donors. PCR was performed using 60 Vbeta and 13 Jbeta primers. Repertoires were generated with immunoSEQ multiplex PCR, while TCRdb's copy carries only in-frame clones and drops some. The repertoire holds over 90,000 clones, with approximately 66% as singletons. The sequenced material came from PBMCs. The receptors come from a woman aged 50 to 65 in good health and CMV-seronegative.

The rearrangement links TRBV19 to TRBJ2-2; TRBD1 agrees at 11 bases. Germline assignment: CDR1 LNHDA and CDR2 SQIVND (reference sequence). This CDR3 region has 16 residues. The junction had 7 bases not matched to a gene; V was cut back by 4 bases and J by 6 bases. The CDR3 DNA reads as TGTGCCAGTAGTACTCAACCGGGACAGGGGGCCGGGGAGCTGTTTTTT. This gives the protein CASSTQPGQGAGELFF. Drawing the rest from reference TRBV19 and TRBJ2-2, the complete variable domain is DGGITQSPKYLFRKEGQNVTLSCEQNLNHDAMYWYRQDPGQGLRLIYYSQIVNDFQKGDIAEGYSVSREKKESFPLTVTSAQKNPTAFYLCASSTQPGQGAGELFFGEGSRLTVL.

This clone appeared a few times. The chain carries TRBV9 and TRBJ2-1, with 8 bases matching TRBD2. Trimming cost V 6 bases and J 2 bases; bases outside gene matches: 10. This CDR3 region has 16 residues. Per germline, CDR1 SGDLS and CDR2 YYNGEE. CDR3 region: CASTTSAGATYNEQFF. CDR3 coding DNA: TGTGCCAGCACAACATCAGCGGGAGCAACCTACAATGAGCAGTTCTTC.

The chain combines TRBV5-1 with TRBJ2-3; TRBD2 matches 11 bases. This CDR3 region has 16 residues. J gave up 6 bases and V 2 bases, and 8 bases lay outside the gene matches. Germline CDR1 reads SGHRS; CDR2 reads YFSETQ. Written as DNA, the CDR3 is TGCGCCAGCAGCTTACCCGTTAGCGGGAGGGAGGATACGCAGTATTTT. It codes for CASSLPVSGREDTQYF.

The rearrangement uses TRBV6-6 and TRBJ2-5; the match to TRBD1 covers 8 bases. V shed 5 bases, J shed 3 bases, and the junction held 5 bases outside the gene matches. The CDR3 consists of 14 residues. The germline V gene encodes CDR1 MNHNY and CDR2 SVGAGI (reference sequence). CDR3 sequence (DNA): TGTGCCAGCAGTACAGGGGGGAAAAAAGAGACCCAGTACTTC. Its protein product is CASSTGGKKETQYF.

The chain is built from TRBV5-6 and TRBJ1-2; maybe TRBD1 (5 bases). Trimming left V 2 bases short and J 3 bases short, with 11 bases between. The germline CDR1 and CDR2 sequences are SGHDT and YYEEEE. There are 14 residues in the CDR3. This chain's CDR3 is CASSFITGDYGYTF. Written as DNA, the CDR3 is TGTGCCAGCAGCTTTATAACAGGAGACTATGGCTACACCTTC.

CDR3 DNA: TGTGCCAGCAGCTCAACTAGCGGGAGGATGACCGGGGAGCTGTTTTTT. This translates into CASSSTSGRMTGELFF. V usage is TRBV27 and J usage is TRBJ2-2, with TRBD2 matching 12 bases. The CDR3 length is 16 residues. With 6 bases clipped from V and 5 bases from J, the junction kept 7 bases outside the gene matches. CDR1 is MNHEY, CDR2 SMNVEV, per germline (reference sequence).

This clone was counted a few times. This chain uses TRBV18 with TRBJ1-1; possible D gene TRBD1, 5 bases. Germline V CDR1 and CDR2: KGHSH, LQKENI. V was cut by 1 base and J by 1 base, with 10 bases left in between. The CDR3 is made up of 15 amino acids. CDR3 region: CASSPRGHRNTEAFF. CDR3 in DNA: TGTGCCAGCTCACCACGAGGACACCGGAACACTGAAGCTTTCTTT.

The rearrangement joins TRBV4-3 to TRBJ1-2; weak D call: TRBD1 (5 bases). This CDR3 is 14 amino acids long. Germline loops: CDR1 LGHNA, CDR2 YSLEER. V lost 5 bases, J lost 5 bases, and 15 bases lay in between. Here the CDR3 reads CASSATGSGYGYTF. CDR3 nucleotide sequence: TGCGCCAGCAGCGCCACTGGGTCAGGGTATGGCTACACCTTC.

This chain uses TRBV5-4 with TRBJ1-2; D uncertain. Germline V gene sequence: CDR1 SGHNT, CDR2 YYREEE (reference sequence). With 0 bases removed from V and 5 bases from J, the gap between germline ends came to 11 bases. This CDR3 comprises 14 residues. CDR3: CASSLDVIRYGYTF. In nucleotides, the CDR3 is TGTGCCAGCAGCTTGGACGTAATTAGATATGGCTACACCTTC. Filled out from reference TRBV5-4 and TRBJ1-2, the complete variable domain reads ETGVTQSPTHLIKTRGQQVTLRCSSQSGHNTVSWYQQALGQGPQFIFQYYREEENGRGNFPPRFSGLQFPNYSSELNVNALELDDSALYLCASSLDVIRYGYTFGSGTRLTVV.

This clone was seen a few times. The V call is TRBV30, the J call TRBJ1-2, with D hard to call. The length of the CDR3 is 12 residues. V lost 5 bases to trimming and J lost 2 bases, with 9 bases between them. Germline lookup yields CDR1 GTSNPN and CDR2 SVGIG (reference sequence). The CDR3 protein is CAWGLNNYGYTF. The CDR3 coding sequence is TGTGCCTGGGGCCTCAACAACTATGGCTACACCTTC.

The chain links TRBV30 to TRBJ2-1, with 7 bases identical to TRBD2. This CDR3 is 16 amino acids long. Trimming removed 2 bases from V and 9 bases from J; junction bases left unmatched: 16. Germline V lookup: CDR1 GTSNPN, CDR2 SVGIG (reference sequence). The CDR3 nucleotides are TGTGCCTGGAGTCCAATAAGCGGGGCACACCTCGGTGAGCAGTTCTTC. The encoded protein is CAWSPISGAHLGEQFF.

This clone was recorded only once. The V gene is TRBV2, the J gene TRBJ2-5, with D tentatively TRBD1 (5 bases). This CDR3 has 14 amino acids. The V end lost 3 bases, the J end lost 1 base, and 9 bases lay between the germline ends. Germline V gene data show CDR1 as SNHLY and CDR2 as FYNNEI. The CDR3 sequence: CASSDTGIQETQYF. DNA of the CDR3: TGTGCCAGCAGTGATACAGGAATCCAAGAGACCCAGTACTTC.

The V call is TRBV7-2, the J call TRBJ2-7, with TRBD2 identical over 13 bases. The CDR3 runs to 17 residues. Germline CDR1 SGHTA, CDR2 FQGNSA. Trimming cost V 10 bases and J 4 bases; bases outside gene matches: 16. The CDR3 is CATETYFETSGRYEQYF. As DNA, the CDR3 is TGTGCCACCGAGACTTACTTCGAGACTAGCGGGAGGTACGAGCAGTACTTC.

In this sample, this clone turned up a few times. V is TRBV5-8 and J is TRBJ2-7, with D uncertain. Germline loops: CDR1 SGHTS, CDR2 YDEGEE. The CDR3 has 14 residues. V lost 0 bases and J 3 bases, leaving 10 bases between the germline ends. The CDR3 reads CASSLGQANYEQYF. For the CDR3, the DNA is TGTGCCAGCAGCTTGGGTCAGGCAAACTACGAGCAGTACTTC.

With regard to this clone: Other DNA sequences in this specimen translate into the identical CDR3. The chain is built from TRBV5-4 and TRBJ1-6; 8 bases agree with TRBD1. Germline values: CDR1 SGHNT, CDR2 YYREEE (reference sequence). This CDR3 comprises 14 residues. The V segment lost 4 bases and the J segment 7 bases; nucleotides outside the gene matches: 4. CDR3 DNA sequence: TGTGCCAGCAGCGGGGGACAGGTAAATTCACCCCTCCACTTT. It translates to CASSGGQVNSPLHF.

The sample holds a few counts of this clone. J is TRBJ1-1 and V is TRBV6-6; D may be TRBD1 (5 bases). The V end lost 4 bases, the J end lost 8 bases, and 8 bases lay between the germline ends. Germline V CDR1 and CDR2: MNHNY, SVGAGI (reference sequence). The CDR3 covers 11 residues. The CDR3 loop reads CASSFRVEAFF. The CDR3 nucleotides are TGTGCCAGCAGTTTCAGGGTGGAAGCTTTCTTT.

This clone has more than one count but fewer than ten. The chain couples TRBV19 to TRBJ2-5; 15 nucleotides agree with TRBD2. After removal of 1 base from V and 5 bases from J, the junction contained 14 bases not matched to a gene. This CDR3 has 20 residues. Germline CDR1 is LNHDA and CDR2 is SQIVND (reference sequence). CDR3: CASSIARTSGGAWSAETQYF. The CDR3 DNA sequence: TGTGCCAGTAGTATAGCCCGGACTAGCGGGGGGGCCTGGTCAGCGGAGACCCAGTACTTC.

The chain couples TRBV7-2 to TRBJ2-1; TRBD2 is a possible D gene (6 bases). V was clipped by 1 base and J by 11 bases, with 12 bases between them. The CDR3 loop spans 13 amino acids. The V gene's germline CDR1 is SGHTA and CDR2 FQGNSA. CDR3 in DNA: TGTGCCAGCAGCTTAGTGACGGGAGTGAAGCAGTTCTTC. The encoded protein is CASSLVTGVKQFF.

The J gene is TRBJ2-5, the V gene TRBV6-5; no clear D gene. Germline V gene lookup returns CDR1 MNHEY and CDR2 SVGAGI. The CDR3 contains 13 residues. Trimming took 0 bases from V and 5 from J, leaving 7 bases between them. DNA of the CDR3: TGTGCCAGCAGTTACTCGGGCACGGAGACCCAGTACTTC. Its translation: CASSYSGTETQYF.